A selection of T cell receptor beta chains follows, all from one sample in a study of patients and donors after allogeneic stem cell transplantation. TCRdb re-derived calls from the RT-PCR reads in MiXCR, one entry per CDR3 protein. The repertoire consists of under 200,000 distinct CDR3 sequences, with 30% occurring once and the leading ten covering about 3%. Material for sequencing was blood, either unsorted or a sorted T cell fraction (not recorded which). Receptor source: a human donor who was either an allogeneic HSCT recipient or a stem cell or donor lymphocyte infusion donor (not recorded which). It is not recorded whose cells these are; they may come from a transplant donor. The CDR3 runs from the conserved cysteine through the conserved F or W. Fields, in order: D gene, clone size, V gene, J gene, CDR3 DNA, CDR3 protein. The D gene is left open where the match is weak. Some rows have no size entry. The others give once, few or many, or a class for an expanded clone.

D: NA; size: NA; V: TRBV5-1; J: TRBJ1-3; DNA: TGCGCCAGCGGGGGGGACTACTCTGGAAACACCATATATTTT; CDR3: CASGGDYSGNTIYF
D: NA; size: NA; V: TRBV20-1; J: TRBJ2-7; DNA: TGCAGTGCTAGAGATCCGGGGCAGGTGATCTACGAGCAGTACTTC; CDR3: CSARDPGQVIYEQYF
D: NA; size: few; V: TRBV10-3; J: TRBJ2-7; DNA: TGTGCCATGGCAGGGGTCTCCACCTACGAGCAGTACTTC; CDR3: CAMAGVSTYEQYF
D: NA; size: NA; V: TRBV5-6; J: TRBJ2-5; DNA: TGTGCCAGCAGCTCCCCGTTGGGAGGAGAGACCCAGTACTTC; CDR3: CASSSPLGGETQYF
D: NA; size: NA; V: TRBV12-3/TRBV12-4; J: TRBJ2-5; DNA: TGTGCCAGCACTTCCTCGGACGGAGCTTCTGCCCAGTACTTC; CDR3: CASTSSDGASAQYF
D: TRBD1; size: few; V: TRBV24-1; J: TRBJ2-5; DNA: TGTGCCACCAGTGACCCAACGGACAGGGGGCCGTTGGAGACCCAGTACTTC; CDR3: CATSDPTDRGPLETQYF
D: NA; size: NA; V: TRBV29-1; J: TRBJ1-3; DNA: TGCGGCCTTAGCTCTGGAAACACCATATATTTT; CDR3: CGLSSGNTIYF
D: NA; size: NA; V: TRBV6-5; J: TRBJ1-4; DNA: TGTGCCAGCAGTTACTCTGCCCTGGGACATTTTGAAAAACTGTTTTTT; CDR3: CASSYSALGHFEKLFF
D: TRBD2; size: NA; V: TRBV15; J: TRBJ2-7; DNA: TGTGCCACCAGCATCGCTAGCGGCACCTACGAGCAGTACTTC; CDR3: CATSIASGTYEQYF
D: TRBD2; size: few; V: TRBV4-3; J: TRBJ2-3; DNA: TGCGCCAGCAGCCCTCTGGCTAGCGGGAGGGGAGATACGCAGTATTTT; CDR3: CASSPLASGRGDTQYF
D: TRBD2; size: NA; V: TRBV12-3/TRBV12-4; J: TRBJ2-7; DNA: TGTGCCAGCAACCCGACTAGCGGGAGGGTCCACGAGCAGTACTTC; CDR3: CASNPTSGRVHEQYF
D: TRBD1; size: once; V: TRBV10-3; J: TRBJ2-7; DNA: TGTGCCATCTCCGGGACAGTAGACTACGAGCAGTACTTC; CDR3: CAISGTVDYEQYF
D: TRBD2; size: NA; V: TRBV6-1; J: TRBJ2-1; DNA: TGTGCCAGCAGTGAAGCCCTGACTAGCGGGAACTCTAATGAGCAGTTCTTC; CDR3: CASSEALTSGNSNEQFF
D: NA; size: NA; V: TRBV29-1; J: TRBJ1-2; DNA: TGCAGCGTTCTCACTGTACAGGAGCCGATCCGCTATGGCTACACCTTC; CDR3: CSVLTVQEPIRYGYTF
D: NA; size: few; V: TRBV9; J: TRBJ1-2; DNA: TGTGCCAGCAGCGTAGGGGTAGCTTTCTATGGCTACACCTTC; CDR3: CASSVGVAFYGYTF
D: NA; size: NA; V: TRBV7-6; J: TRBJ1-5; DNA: TGTGCCAGCAGCTTAGGAGGTTGGGGCCCGTCACTAAATAGCAATCAGCCCCAGCATTTT; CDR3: CASSLGGWGPSLNSNQPQHF
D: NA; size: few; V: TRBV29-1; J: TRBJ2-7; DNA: TGCAGCGTGGGCGGAGGGGCCTACGAGCAGTACTTC; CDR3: CSVGGGAYEQYF
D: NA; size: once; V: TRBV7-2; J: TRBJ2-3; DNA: TGTGCCAGCAGGCCAGGCGGGAGCACAGATACGCAGTATTTT; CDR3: CASRPGGSTDTQYF
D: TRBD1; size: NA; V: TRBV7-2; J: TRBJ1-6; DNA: TGTGCCAGCAGTCCTGGACAGGCTGCTAATTCACCCCTCCACTTT; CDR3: CASSPGQAANSPLHF
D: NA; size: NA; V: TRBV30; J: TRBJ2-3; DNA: TGTGCCTGGAGACCGGGACTCCACCTCTCGAGCAGTATTATGGCGTATTTT; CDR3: CAWRPGLHLSSSIMAYF
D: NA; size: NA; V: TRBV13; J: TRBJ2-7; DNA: TGTGCCAGCAGCTTTTCAGGCCCCGAGCAGTACTTC; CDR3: CASSFSGPEQYF
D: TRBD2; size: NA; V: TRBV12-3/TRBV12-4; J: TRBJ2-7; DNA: TGTGCCAGCAGCGAGATGCTAGCGGGAGACCAGTACTTC; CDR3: CASSEMLAGDQYF
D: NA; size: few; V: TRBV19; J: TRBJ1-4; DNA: TGTGCCAGTAGTAGAAGACAGAGGGTGGAAAAACTGTTTTTT; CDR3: CASSRRQRVEKLFF
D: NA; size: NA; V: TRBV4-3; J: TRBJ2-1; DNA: TGCGCCAGCAGCCAAGAAGGGTACGAGCAGTTCTTC; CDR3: CASSQEGYEQFF
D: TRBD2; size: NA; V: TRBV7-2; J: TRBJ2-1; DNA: TGTGCCAGCAGCTTAGGAGCACTAGCGCCTTACAATGAGCAGTTCTTC; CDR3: CASSLGALAPYNEQFF
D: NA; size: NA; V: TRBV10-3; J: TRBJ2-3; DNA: TGTGCCATCAGTGACCCGGCGGGAAGCACAGATACGCAGTATTTT; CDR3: CAISDPAGSTDTQYF
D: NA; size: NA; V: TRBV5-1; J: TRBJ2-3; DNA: TGCGCCAGCAGCTCGGAGGGGGTTTCGACAGATACGCAGTATTTT; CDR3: CASSSEGVSTDTQYF
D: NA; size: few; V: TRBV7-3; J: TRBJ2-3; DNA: TGTGCCAGCAGCTTAATGGTCACAGATACGCAGTATTTT; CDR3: CASSLMVTDTQYF
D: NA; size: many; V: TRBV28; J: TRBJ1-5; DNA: TGTGCCAGCAGGAGCAATCAGCCCCAGCATTTT; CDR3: CASRSNQPQHF
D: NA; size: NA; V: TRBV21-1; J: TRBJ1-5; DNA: TGTGCCAGCAGCAAAGTTCAGCCCCAGCATTTT; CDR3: CASSKVQPQHF
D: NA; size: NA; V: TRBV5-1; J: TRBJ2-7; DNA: TGCGCCAGCAGCTTAGACACCACGACCTACGAGCAGAACTTC; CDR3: CASSLDTTTYEQNF
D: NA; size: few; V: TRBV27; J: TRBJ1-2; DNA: TGTGCCAGTCGGGGCCTTAACTATGGCTACACCTTC; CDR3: CASRGLNYGYTF
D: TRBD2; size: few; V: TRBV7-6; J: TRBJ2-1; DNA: TGTGCCAGCAGCTCTAGCGGGAGTCCCTACAATGAGCAGTTCTTC; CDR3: CASSSSGSPYNEQFF
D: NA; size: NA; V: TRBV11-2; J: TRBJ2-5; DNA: TGTGCCAGCAGCTTAGATCTCAGGGGCCAAGAGACCCAGTACTTC; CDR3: CASSLDLRGQETQYF
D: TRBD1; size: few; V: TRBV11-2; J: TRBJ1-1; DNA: TGTGCCAGCAGCTTAGGAGGGGACAGGGTTGACACTGAAGCTTTCTTT; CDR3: CASSLGGDRVDTEAFF
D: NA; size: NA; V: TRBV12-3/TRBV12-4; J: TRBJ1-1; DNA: TGTGCCAGCAGGCCCACAGGGTTGATTATTGAAGCTTTCTTT; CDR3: CASRPTGLIIEAFF
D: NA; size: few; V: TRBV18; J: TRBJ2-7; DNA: TGTGCCAGCTCTCGGGACACGGACTACGAGCAGTACTTC; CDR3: CASSRDTDYEQYF
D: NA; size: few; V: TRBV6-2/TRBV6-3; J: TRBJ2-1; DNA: TGTGCCAGCAGCCGTACTCGGGAGATCCGCTCCTACAATGAGCAGTTCTTC; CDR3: CASSRTREIRSYNEQFF
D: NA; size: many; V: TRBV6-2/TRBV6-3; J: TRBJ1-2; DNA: TGTGCCAGCAGAATCCGAGAGGGGCTTCGTGGCTACACCTTC; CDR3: CASRIREGLRGYTF
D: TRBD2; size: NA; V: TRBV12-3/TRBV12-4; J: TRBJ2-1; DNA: TGTGCCAGCAGGTCCGGACTAGCGGGAGGGCCGGAAAATGAGCAGTTCTTC; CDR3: CASRSGLAGGPENEQFF
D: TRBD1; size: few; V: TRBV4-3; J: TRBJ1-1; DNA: TGCGCCAGCAGCCCCGGGACAGGGGGCGCTTATGAAGCTTTCTTT; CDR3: CASSPGTGGAYEAFF
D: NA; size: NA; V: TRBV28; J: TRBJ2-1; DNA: TGTGCCAGCAGTTTAAAGGGGGGGAGGCAGTTCTTC; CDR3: CASSLKGGRQFF